A selection of T cell receptor beta chains follows, all from one sample in a study of T cell responses to AZD1222 COVID-19 vaccine. Sequencing was performed with immunoSEQ multiplex PCR; in TCRdb, only in-frame clones are kept and a portion is missing. The repertoire shows over 120,000 clones; the top ten hold 2.2%. The sequencing input was peripheral blood. Every receptor here comes from an adult in good health. Both conserved end residues are part of each CDR3. The order of the fields is V gene, D gene, CDR3 length, J gene, CDR3 protein, CDR3 DNA. The D gene is left open where the match is weak.

TRBV28	TRBD1	15	TRBJ1-5	CASSPWTGDNQPQHF	TGTGCCAGCAGCCCCTGGACAGGGGACAATCAGCCCCAGCATTTT
TRBV29-1	-	11	TRBJ2-1	CSVEDQGWQFF	TGCAGCGTTGAAGATCAAGGGTGGCAGTTCTTC
TRBV7-3	-	16	TRBJ2-1	CASSLRGDGVNNEQFF	TGTGCCAGCAGCTTAAGAGGGGATGGGGTGAACAATGAGCAGTTCTTC
TRBV6-5	-	14	TRBJ2-7	CASRPPGYPHEQYF	TGTGCCAGCAGACCCCCAGGGTACCCCCACGAGCAGTACTTC
TRBV6-5	-	14	TRBJ1-2	CASSYAGVNYGYTF	TGTGCCAGCAGTTACGCTGGGGTTAACTATGGCTACACCTTC
TRBV28	-	14	TRBJ2-5	CASSFPPPQETQYF	TGTGCCAGCAGTTTCCCGCCCCCACAAGAGACCCAGTACTTC
TRBV19	TRBD1	14	TRBJ1-4	CASSMGQYGEKLFF	TGTGCCAGTAGTATGGGACAGTACGGAGAAAAACTGTTTTTT
TRBV6-6	-	12	TRBJ2-7	CASSPGTWGQYF	TGTGCCAGCAGCCCGGGGACTTGGGGGCAGTACTTC
TRBV19	-	13	TRBJ2-1	CASSIISYNEQFF	TGTGCCAGTAGTATTATCTCCTACAATGAGCAGTTCTTC
TRBV5-6	TRBD1	16	TRBJ2-5	CASSLGWTGGQETQYF	TGTGCCAGCAGCTTGGGATGGACAGGGGGCCAAGAGACCCAGTACTTC
TRBV29-1	-	13	TRBJ2-5	CSSQDGFQETQYF	TGCAGCTCCCAGGACGGGTTCCAAGAGACCCAGTACTTC
TRBV2	-	16	TRBJ1-5	CASSEAAGTKIRPQHF	TGTGCCAGCAGTGAAGCTGCCGGGACTAAGATAAGGCCCCAGCATTTT
TRBV28	-	14	TRBJ1-1	CASSVSGRGTEAFF	TGTGCCAGCAGCGTTTCGGGGCGTGGAACTGAAGCTTTCTTT
TRBV2	TRBD1	15	TRBJ2-7	CASSAPGQGATEQYF	TGTGCCAGCAGTGCACCGGGACAGGGGGCAACCGAGCAGTACTTC
TRBV3-1/TRBV3-2	-	16	TRBJ2-5	CASSSRLGEYQETQYF	TGTGCCAGCAGCTCCAGACTAGGCGAGTACCAAGAGACCCAGTACTTC
TRBV7-6	-	17	TRBJ1-1	CASSLGPRGGANTEAFF	TGTGCCAGCAGCTTAGGTCCCCGCGGGGGAGCGAACACTGAAGCTTTCTTT
TRBV19	-	19	TRBJ1-2	CASNPASTGRGSLLYGYTF	TGTGCCAGTAATCCGGCCTCTACGGGACGCGGGTCCCTCCTATATGGCTACACCTTC
TRBV19	-	14	TRBJ1-3	CASFKGVAGNTIYF	TGTGCCAGCTTTAAGGGAGTTGCTGGAAACACCATATATTTT
TRBV7-2	-	16	TRBJ1-3	CASSLEAGRSGNTIYF	TGTGCCAGCAGCTTAGAGGCGGGTCGGTCTGGAAACACCATATATTTT
TRBV6-5	-	13	TRBJ1-6	CASRGARNSPLHF	TGTGCCAGCAGAGGGGCGAGGAATTCACCCCTCCACTTT
TRBV6-5	-	14	TRBJ1-2	CASSFRPLGYGYTF	TGTGCCAGCAGTTTCCGGCCCCTGGGCTATGGCTACACCTTC
TRBV2	-	15	TRBJ1-2	CASSERVQGVYGYTF	TGTGCCAGCAGTGAAAGGGTCCAGGGTGTCTATGGCTACACCTTC
TRBV5-1	-	15	TRBJ1-1	CASSLVPHRGTEAFF	TGCGCCAGCAGCTTGGTGCCACACCGGGGGACTGAAGCTTTCTTT
TRBV19	-	16	TRBJ1-3	CASSIPAASGRNTIYF	TGTGCCAGTAGTATTCCAGCGGCATCGGGGAGAAACACCATATATTTT
TRBV19	-	15	TRBJ2-1	CASTTERDAMDEQFF	TGTGCCAGTACCACCGAACGGGACGCTATGGATGAGCAGTTCTTC
TRBV24-1	TRBD1	16	TRBJ2-1	CATSDNPGQGALEQFF	TGTGCCACCAGTGACAACCCGGGACAGGGGGCGTTGGAGCAGTTCTTC
TRBV7-3	-	14	TRBJ2-5	CASSLRRFSRSGYF	TGTGCCAGCAGCTTAAGGCGTTTCTCCAGGTCAGGGTACTTC
TRBV18	-	18	TRBJ1-2	CASSPSAGYHSFSYGYTF	TGTGCCAGCTCACCTTCGGCGGGGTATCACAGTTTTAGCTATGGCTACACCTTC
TRBV5-1	TRBD2	15	TRBJ2-5	CASSLGGTAGETQYF	TGCGCCAGCAGCTTGGGAGGTACAGCGGGGGAGACCCAGTACTTC
TRBV6-5	-	16	TRBJ2-1	CASSYTTRGSYNEQFF	TGTGCCAGCAGTTACACTACTAGGGGCTCCTACAATGAGCAGTTCTTC
TRBV1	-	16	TRBJ2-1	CTSSQLGGLTYNEQFF	TGCACCAGCAGCCAATTGGGCGGGCTCACCTACAATGAGCAGTTCTTC
TRBV4-2	TRBD1	16	TRBJ1-4	CASSPPTGAGNEKLFF	TGTGCCAGCAGCCCCCCGACAGGGGCCGGTAATGAAAAACTGTTTTTT
TRBV10-3	TRBD1	16	TRBJ1-2	CAISSYRDRDNHGYTF	TGTGCCATCAGTTCCTACCGGGACAGGGACAACCATGGCTACACCTTC
TRBV5-1	TRBD1	16	TRBJ1-2	CASSLLWTGGLYGYTF	TGCGCCAGCAGCTTGTTATGGACAGGCGGACTCTATGGCTACACCTTC
TRBV7-3	TRBD2	16	TRBJ2-1	CASSLAGTSGGGEQFF	TGTGCCAGCAGCTTAGCCGGGACTAGCGGGGGCGGGGAGCAGTTCTTC
TRBV30	-	15	TRBJ2-2	CAWSSNRVDTGELFF	TGTGCCTGGAGTTCGAACAGGGTGGACACCGGGGAGCTGTTTTTT
TRBV6-5	-	13	TRBJ2-3	CASSYDSTDTQYF	TGTGCCAGCAGTTACGACAGCACAGATACGCAGTATTTT
TRBV9	-	17	TRBJ1-3	CASSVDLAGSSGNTIYF	TGTGCCAGCAGCGTAGACTTGGCAGGCTCCTCTGGAAACACCATATATTTT
TRBV2	TRBD1	16	TRBJ1-6	CASSKGTGDNNSPLHF	TGTGCCAGCAGTAAGGGGACAGGGGACAATAATTCACCCCTCCACTTT
TRBV21-1	-	15	TRBJ2-7	CASSKPRDRDYEQYF	TGTGCCAGCAGCAAACCCAGGGACAGAGACTACGAGCAGTACTTC
TRBV6-5	TRBD1	14	TRBJ1-1	CASKGQGWTTEAFF	TGTGCCAGCAAGGGACAGGGATGGACGACTGAAGCTTTCTTT
TRBV6-5	-	15	TRBJ2-5	CASSYSTGIVAAQYF	TGTGCCAGCAGTTACTCGACCGGGATAGTGGCGGCCCAGTACTTC
TRBV7-2	-	12	TRBJ1-2	CASRPGVYGYTF	TGTGCCAGCCGCCCCGGGGTCTATGGCTACACCTTC
TRBV18	-	13	TRBJ1-2	CASSSGGEYGYTF	TGTGCCAGCTCATCGGGTGGGGAATATGGCTACACCTTC
TRBV6-1	TRBD2	16	TRBJ2-3	CASSEAPTGGQYTQYF	TGTGCCAGCAGTGAAGCGCCTACGGGGGGGCAGTATACGCAGTATTTT
TRBV7-2	TRBD1	15	TRBJ1-4	CASSSRTGVREKLFF	TGTGCCAGCAGCAGTCGGACAGGGGTACGGGAAAAACTGTTTTTT
TRBV28	-	15	TRBJ2-7	CASSLDTLSSYEQYF	TGTGCCAGCAGTCTTGACACCCTAAGCTCCTACGAGCAGTACTTC
TRBV5-4	TRBD2	16	TRBJ2-5	CASSQAGGTGLETQYF	TGTGCCAGCAGCCAGGCGGGGGGCACGGGATTAGAGACCCAGTACTTC
TRBV4-1	-	16	TRBJ2-5	CASSRGQGPLGETQYF	TGCGCCAGCAGCCGGGGTCAGGGACCTCTAGGAGAGACCCAGTACTTC
TRBV3-1/TRBV3-2	-	15	TRBJ1-5	CASSQSGGSNQPQHF	TGTGCCAGCAGCCAGTCGGGGGGTAGCAATCAGCCCCAGCATTTT
TRBV5-6	-	13	TRBJ1-1	CASSLAYFTEAFF	TGTGCCAGCAGCTTGGCGTACTTCACTGAAGCTTTCTTT
TRBV6-2/TRBV6-3	TRBD1	13	TRBJ1-6	CASSPTGVSPLHF	TGTGCCAGCAGTCCGACAGGGGTTTCACCCCTCCACTTT
TRBV5-4	-	14	TRBJ1-2	CASSLEGTSSGYTF	TGTGCCAGCAGCTTGGAAGGGACTTCATCTGGCTACACCTTC
TRBV5-6	-	15	TRBJ1-4	CASSFAGRSSEKLFF	TGTGCCAGCAGCTTCGCGGGGAGGTCGAGTGAAAAACTGTTTTTT
TRBV2	-	12	TRBJ1-4	CASSEGGEKLFF	TGTGCCAGCAGTGAAGGGGGTGAAAAACTGTTTTTT
TRBV2	-	15	TRBJ2-3	CASSERTASTDTQYF	TGTGCCAGCAGTGAACGGACAGCTAGCACAGATACGCAGTATTTT
TRBV5-1	TRBD1	15	TRBJ1-1	CASSPRDSLNTEAFF	TGCGCCAGCAGCCCGAGGGACAGCTTGAACACTGAAGCTTTCTTT
TRBV9	-	16	TRBJ2-5	CASSRDPQRLQETQYF	TGTGCCAGCAGCCGTGACCCCCAAAGGCTCCAAGAGACCCAGTACTTC
TRBV10-3	-	13	TRBJ2-3	CAISESRGDTQYF	TGTGCCATCAGTGAGTCGAGGGGGGATACGCAGTATTTT
TRBV4-1	-	14	TRBJ1-2	CASSQHLDSYGYTF	TGCGCCAGCAGCCAACACTTGGACAGTTATGGCTACACCTTC